This entry describes one T cell receptor beta chain. The V and J ends lost 0 bases and 0 bases respectively, with 9 bases between them. This CDR3 region has 15 residues. Germline V lookup: CDR1 SGHRS, CDR2 YFSETQ. These data belong to a study of blood T cell repertoires in COVID-19. Data came from immunoSEQ multiplex PCR; TCRdb stores just in-frame clones and leaves some out. The sample yields about 240,000 clones, 60% to 75% seen once. Sequenced: peripheral blood. This clonotype was sampled from a woman aged 80 or older with acute or convalescent COVID-19. J is TRBJ1-2 and V is TRBV5-1; D perhaps matches TRBD1 (5 bases). CDR3 nucleotides: TGCGCCAGCAGCTTGGGGACACCGACTAACTATGGCTACACCTTC. Amino acids: CASSLGTPTNYGYTF.